This entry lists 20 T cell receptor beta chains sequenced from one sample in a study of CD8 T cells in ankylosing spondylitis. TCRdb independently ran MiXCR on the 5' RACE reads; one entry per CDR3 protein. The top ten clones hold roughly 0.51% of a sample with about 840,000 distinct CDR3 sequences, about 10% of them seen once. These receptors' antigens are unknown. General study findings and limits: A motif of roughly eight highly homologous TCR beta variants was seen as apparently characteristic of ankylosing spondylitis blood.

The specimen was blood, either unsorted or a sorted T cell fraction (not recorded which). These receptors came from a male donor with ankylosing spondylitis.

This clonotype was seen a handful of times. This sequence joins TRBV25-1 and TRBJ2-2; a possible D gene is TRBD2 (6 bases). Germline V gives CDR1 MGHDK, CDR2 SYGVNS. CDR3 length: 14 residues. V was shortened by 4 bases and J by 4 bases, with 10 bases between the two germline ends. The CDR3 region has the DNA TGTGCCAGCAGTGGTGGAGGGAGCACCGGGGAGCTGTTTTTT. It is translated as CASSGGGSTGELFF. Looking up the rest from reference TRBV25-1 and TRBJ2-2 gives the full variable domain: EADIYQTPRYLVIGTGKKITLECSQTMGHDKMYWYQQDPGMELHLIHYSYGVNSTEKGDLSSESTVSRIRTEHFPLTLESARPSHTSQYLCASSGGGSTGELFFGEGSRLTVL.

This clonotype appeared a few times. The chain employs TRBV5-6 and TRBJ1-2; D possibly corresponds to TRBD1 (6 bases). Germline CDR1 reads SGHDT; CDR2 reads YYEEEE. V was trimmed by 2 bases and J by 4 bases, leaving 15 bases between them. The CDR3 extends over 15 amino acids. The CDR3 here is CASSFGAGGGYGYTF. The CDR3 DNA sequence: TGTGCCAGCAGCTTTGGTGCAGGAGGGGGCTATGGCTACACCTTC.

The chain employs TRBV2 and TRBJ2-3; D is perhaps TRBD1 or TRBD2 (6 bases each). Germline V gives CDR1 SNHLY, CDR2 FYNNEI. This CDR3 is built from 14 residues. With 2 bases removed from V and 3 bases from J, the gap between germline ends came to 9 bases. The CDR3 sequence is CASSEWGATDTQYF. The CDR3 DNA is TGTGCCAGCAGTGAATGGGGGGCAACAGATACGCAGTATTTT.

V usage is TRBV20-1 and J usage is TRBJ2-1; D might be TRBD1 or TRBD2, each matching 5 bases. Trimming left V 6 bases short and J 10 bases short, with 22 bases between. The CDR3 runs 14 residues. The germline CDR1 and CDR2 sequences are DFQATT and SNEGSKA (reference sequence). CDR3: CSALRDAEAEEQFF. The CDR3 coding sequence is TGCAGTGCACTTCGGGACGCAGAGGCGGAAGAGCAGTTCTTC.

This clonotype turned up a few times. The chain employs TRBV29-1 and TRBJ2-7, with D possibly called TRBD1 or TRBD2 (5 bases each). Trimming took off 3 bases at V and 3 bases at J, with 12 bases between the two ends. The CDR3 is 13 amino acids. In germline, CDR1 is SQVTM, CDR2 ANQGSEA. CDR3 DNA sequence: TGCAGCGTTGAGGAGGACACTTACTACGAGCAGTACTTC. Amino acids: CSVEEDTYYEQYF.

This rearrangement joins TRBV20-1 to TRBJ2-3, with 9 bases that match TRBD2. CDR1 and CDR2 (germline): DFQATT, SNEGSKA (reference sequence). This CDR3 comprises 14 residues. With V trimmed by 8 bases and J by 5 bases, 11 bases remained unmatched. CDR3: CSPLHSGGGDTQYF. CDR3 DNA sequence: TGCAGTCCCCTGCATAGCGGGGGAGGAGATACGCAGTATTTT.

This sequence joins TRBV7-2 and TRBJ2-7, with TRBD1 as a possible D gene (5 bases). This CDR3 contains 15 residues. From germline, CDR1 is SGHTA and CDR2 FQGNSA. With 1 base removed from V and 3 bases from J, the gap between germline ends came to 13 bases. CDR3 sequence (DNA): TGTGCCAGCAGCTTAGACAGGACATTTGGCTACGAGCAGTACTTC. Translation gives CASSLDRTFGYEQYF.

This clonotype was counted a few times. The J gene is TRBJ2-6, the V gene TRBV7-8; possible D gene TRBD2, 7 bases. The CDR3 length is 16 residues. CDR1 SGHVS and CDR2 FQNEAQ come from the germline V gene. The V end lost 10 bases, the J end lost 0 bases, and 16 bases lay between the germline ends. Written as DNA, the CDR3 is TGTGCCATCGACCCTAGGGGGGGCTCTGGGGCCAACGTCCTGACTTTC. Residues: CAIDPRGGSGANVLTF.

V gene TRBV5-6 combines with J gene TRBJ2-3; 9 bases line up with TRBD2. The length of the CDR3 is 15 residues. The V segment lost 4 bases and the J segment 4 bases; nucleotides outside the gene matches: 7. Per germline, CDR1 SGHDT and CDR2 YYEEEE. CDR3 region: CASSAVAGVADTQYF. As DNA, the CDR3 is TGTGCCAGCAGCGCAGTAGCGGGAGTGGCAGATACGCAGTATTTT.

The table lists this clonotype with many counts. V is TRBV5-1 and J is TRBJ1-6, with D unresolved. Germline CDR1 is SGHRS and CDR2 is YFSETQ. V gave up 5 bases and J gave up 8 bases, with 20 bases separating them. The CDR3 contains 16 residues. The CDR3 nucleotides read TGCGCCAGCAGTAGAACTTCTGGGAAGCTTTATTCACCCCTCCACTTT. Protein: CASSRTSGKLYSPLHF.

The rearrangement uses TRBV7-2 and TRBJ1-5; no firm D call. This CDR3 is 15 amino acids long. The V end lost 5 bases, the J end lost 3 bases, and 14 bases lay between the germline ends. In germline, CDR1 is SGHTA, CDR2 FQGNSA. The CDR3 here is CASSPRSADNQPQHF. CDR3 DNA sequence: TGTGCCAGCAGCCCTCGGTCGGCCGACAATCAGCCCCAGCATTTT.

The chain recombines TRBV5-1 with TRBJ2-2; tentative D call: TRBD2 (5 bases). Germline V lookup: CDR1 SGHRS, CDR2 YFSETQ. This CDR3 has 16 amino acids. V lost 4 bases and J 2 bases, leaving 15 bases between the germline ends. CDR3 region: CASSLGISFNTGELFF. CDR3 DNA sequence: TGCGCCAGCAGCCTCGGGATTTCCTTTAACACCGGGGAGCTGTTTTTT.

The rearrangement joins TRBV6-1 to TRBJ2-2; D gene unclear. Looked up from germline, CDR1 is MNHNS and CDR2 is SASEGT. The V and J ends lost 8 bases and 2 bases respectively, with 12 bases between them. This CDR3 spans 14 amino acids. CDR3 sequence (DNA): TGTGCCAGCGGGAAAAGATTTAACACCGGGGAGCTGTTTTTT. Its protein product is CASGKRFNTGELFF.

This clonotype has a handful of counts. The chain carries TRBV11-2 and TRBJ2-2, with 8 bases lining up with TRBD2. Germline lookup yields CDR1 SGHAT and CDR2 FQNNGV. This CDR3 spans 17 amino acids. The V gene end was trimmed by 5 bases and the J gene end by 3 bases; junction bases not matched to a gene: 11. The CDR3 protein is CASSHMRSGGDTGELFF. The CDR3 DNA sequence: TGTGCCAGCAGCCACATGAGGAGCGGGGGTGACACCGGGGAGCTGTTTTTT.

The chain uses TRBV18 and TRBJ1-2; 9 positions agree with TRBD1. CDR1 and CDR2 (germline): KGHSH, LQKENI. The CDR3 contains 15 residues. Losses at the gene ends were 1 base for V and 6 bases for J; bases not matched to a gene: 6. The CDR3, as DNA: TGTGCCAGCTCACCACGGGACAGGGCAACGGATGGCTACACCTTC. Translated: CASSPRDRATDGYTF.

This clonotype was detected only a few times. The V call is TRBV5-1, the J call TRBJ2-2, with D hard to call. This CDR3 has 13 amino acids. Trimming cost V 4 bases and J 6 bases, with 10 bases left between them. Germline V gene lookup returns CDR1 SGHRS and CDR2 YFSETQ. CDR3 in amino acids: CASSAAEAGELFF. Written as DNA, the CDR3 is TGCGCCAGCAGCGCGGCTGAGGCCGGGGAGCTGTTTTTT.

This clonotype has only a few counts. This chain connects TRBV4-2 to TRBJ1-5; D is ambiguous. The V gene's germline CDR1 is LGHNA and CDR2 YNFKEQ. This CDR3 has 13 amino acids. V shed 1 base and J shed 7 bases, with 8 bases lying between them. The CDR3 sequence is CASSQASLQPQHF. CDR3 bases: TGTGCCAGCAGCCAAGCCTCGTTACAGCCCCAGCATTTT.

The sample holds a few counts of this clonotype. The rearrangement joins TRBV7-8 to TRBJ2-1; D unresolved. Trimming pared 1 base from V and 3 bases from J, leaving 13 bases between. This CDR3 has 16 amino acids. CDR1 SGHVS and CDR2 FQNEAQ come from the germline V gene. The CDR3 DNA sequence: TGTGCCAGCAGCTTAGGTCCACCGAATAGCTACAATGAGCAGTTCTTC. As protein: CASSLGPPNSYNEQFF.

The rearrangement joins TRBV20-1 to TRBJ1-1, with TRBD1 as a possible D gene (5 bases). There are 13 residues in the CDR3. Per germline, CDR1 DFQATT and CDR2 SNEGSKA (reference sequence). The V end lost 5 bases, the J end lost 2 bases, and 12 bases lay between the germline ends. The CDR3: CSAAWGRNTEAFF. CDR3 coding DNA: TGCAGTGCTGCCTGGGGGAGAAACACTGAAGCTTTCTTT.

This clonotype was picked up many times. This sequence joins TRBV7-2 and TRBJ2-2; either TRBD1 or TRBD2 may fit D (5 bases each). V lost 2 bases and J lost 5, with 12 bases in between. Germline assignment: CDR1 SGHTA and CDR2 FQGNSA. The CDR3 totals 15 residues. CDR3 DNA sequence: TGTGCCAGCAGCTTAAGGATTGGGGGAACCGGGGAGCTGTTTTTT. It encodes CASSLRIGGTGELFF.